This entry lists 27 T cell receptor beta chains sequenced from one sample in a study of long-term antiretroviral therapy in people with HIV. Running of the v3.0 immunoSEQ assay took place at survey level. Sequencing was performed with immunoSEQ multiplex PCR; in TCRdb, only in-frame clones are kept and a portion is missing. This table has 21,000 or so clones, around 87% appearing once. The sequencing used unsorted PBMCs, collected roughly 2.7 years after starting antiretroviral therapy. The receptors were sampled from a woman aged 50 to 65 with HIV.

This chain links TRBV11-2 with TRBJ1-3; D is unclear. The V end was cut by 5 bases, the J end by 0 bases, with 14 bases between. Germline V lookup: CDR1 SGHAT, CDR2 FQNNGV. This CDR3 is 16 amino acids long. CDR3 protein: CASSLYKGLSGNTIYF. In nucleotides, the CDR3 is TGTGCCAGCAGCCTTTATAAAGGGCTCTCTGGAAACACCATATATTTT. The full variable domain, completed using reference TRBV11-2 and TRBJ1-3, is EAGVAQSPRYKIIEKRQSVAFWCNPISGHATLYWYQQILGQGPKLLIQFQNNGVVDDSQLPKDRFSAERLKGVDSTLKIQPAKLEDSAVYLCASSLYKGLSGNTIYFGEGSWLTVV.

The V call is TRBV7-8, the J call TRBJ2-7; the match to TRBD1 covers 7 bases. Germline assignment: CDR1 SGHVS and CDR2 FQNEAQ. This CDR3 spans 16 amino acids. Unmatched junction bases numbered 11, after V lost 1 base and J lost 5 bases. The CDR3, as DNA: TGTGCCAGCAGCTTAGGCGGGTCGGGCAGGGGGAACGAGCAGTACTTC. Translated: CASSLGGSGRGNEQYF.

J is TRBJ2-7 and V is TRBV5-1; D assignment may be TRBD1 or TRBD2 (6 bases each). The CDR3 spans 19 residues. The germline V and J ends were trimmed by 4 bases and 3 bases, with 29 bases remaining between them. Looked up from germline, CDR1 is SGHRS and CDR2 is YFSETQ. In DNA, the CDR3 is TGCGCCAGCAGCCTCCGGACAGACGGACTACATGGGAGCTTCTACGAGCAGTACTTC. This encodes CASSLRTDGLHGSFYEQYF.

The chain joins TRBV6-6 to TRBJ2-1; 8 bases align to TRBD2. Germline CDR1 is MNHNY and CDR2 is SVGAGI (reference sequence). The CDR3 totals 14 residues. The J segment lost 8 bases and the V segment lost 7 bases, leaving 10 bases of the junction unmatched. This chain's CDR3 is CASTDRGGGYEQFF. The CDR3 DNA reads TGTGCCAGCACCGATCGGGGGGGAGGCTATGAGCAGTTCTTC.

The chain has TRBV6-5 and TRBJ2-2, with D perhaps TRBD2 (5 bases). This CDR3 has 14 residues. With 2 bases removed from V and 6 bases from J, the gap between germline ends came to 10 bases. The V gene's germline CDR1 is MNHEY and CDR2 SVGAGI. The CDR3 bases are TGTGCCAGCAGTTACATAAGCGGCGCCGGGGAGCTGTTTTTT. Encoded protein: CASSYISGAGELFF.

J is TRBJ2-1 and V is TRBV12-5, with D uncertain. The CDR3 has 11 amino acids. The V and J ends lost 2 bases and 8 bases respectively, with 4 bases between them. Germline CDR1 and CDR2: LGHNT and FRNRAP. The CDR3 region is CASGLYDEQFF. The CDR3 region has the DNA TGTGCTAGTGGTTTGTACGATGAGCAGTTCTTC.

A single count supports this clone. The chain has TRBV27 and TRBJ2-2; no reliable D call. Germline V gene data show CDR1 as MNHEY and CDR2 as SMNVEV (reference sequence). Trimming took off 2 bases at V and 2 bases at J, with 15 bases between the two ends. The CDR3 has 17 residues. Here the CDR3 reads CASSLILWQDNTGELFF. CDR3 in DNA: TGTGCCAGCAGTTTAATCCTATGGCAGGACAACACCGGGGAGCTGTTTTTT.

The chain carries TRBV2 and TRBJ2-2, with D perhaps assigned TRBD1 or TRBD2 (6 bases each). CDR1 SNHLY and CDR2 FYNNEI come from the germline V gene. Trimming stripped 8 bases from V and 0 bases from J, with 13 bases between. The CDR3 totals 15 residues. CDR3 sequence: CASQGTYSNTGELFF. DNA of the CDR3: TGTGCCAGCCAGGGGACTTATTCGAACACCGGGGAGCTGTTTTTT.

The CDR3 is CASSPSGTGYGSYNEQFF. DNA of the CDR3: TGTGCCAGCTCGCCGTCCGGGACAGGGTACGGCTCCTACAATGAGCAGTTCTTC. The J gene is TRBJ2-1, the V gene TRBV18, with 9 nucleotides matching TRBD1. V shed 6 bases, J shed 0 bases, and the junction held 12 bases outside the gene matches. The CDR3 loop spans 18 amino acids. Per germline, CDR1 KGHSH and CDR2 LQKENI. The whole variable domain, filled in from reference TRBV18 and TRBJ2-1, reads NAGVMQNPRHLVRRRGQEARLRCSPMKGHSHVYWYRQLPEEGLKFMVYLQKENIIDESGMPKERFSAEFPKEGPSILRIQQVVRGDSAAYFCASSPSGTGYGSYNEQFFGPGTRLTVL.

Written as DNA, the CDR3 is TGTGCCAGCTCAAGGGGGCGGAACACTGAAGCTTTCTTT. Amino acids: CASSRGRNTEAFF. The chain links TRBV7-2 to TRBJ1-1; 7 nucleotides agree with TRBD1. This CDR3 region has 13 residues. Germline trimming cut 8 bases from V and 1 base from J; bases unmatched to any gene: 4. CDR1 is SGHTA and CDR2 is FQGNSA in the germline V gene.

This clone was recorded only once. The rearrangement joins TRBV6-1 to TRBJ1-3, with a tentative D call TRBD1 (5 bases). The germline gives CDR1 MNHNS, CDR2 SASEGT. CDR3 size: 15 residues. The ends were cut back, 4 bases at V and 0 bases at J, with 10 bases in the middle. CDR3 coding DNA: TGTGCCAGCAGTGGACAGACTACCTCTGGAAACACCATATATTTT. This sequence encodes CASSGQTTSGNTIYF.

The CDR3 DNA sequence: TGTGCCAGCAGTCCTAGGGAGATAATAGGTTACGAGCAGTACTTC. Translating it yields CASSPREIIGYEQYF. The J gene is TRBJ2-7, the V gene TRBV27, with D maybe TRBD2 (5 bases). This CDR3 region has 15 residues. Germline CDR1 is MNHEY and CDR2 is SMNVEV (reference sequence). Trimming left V 5 bases short and J 4 bases short, with 18 bases between.

The chain joins TRBV27 to TRBJ1-5; the D gene is possibly TRBD1 (6 bases). Deletions cut 1 base from V and 6 bases from J, with 13 bases between. Germline V lookup: CDR1 MNHEY, CDR2 SMNVEV (reference sequence). The CDR3 loop spans 15 amino acids. As DNA, the CDR3 is TGTGCCAGCAGTTTATGGGCAGGGGAGGGTCAGCCCCAGCATTTT. Its protein product is CASSLWAGEGQPQHF.

This chain connects TRBV27 to TRBJ1-1, with unresolved D. With 0 bases removed from V and 1 base from J, the gap between germline ends came to 12 bases. This CDR3 spans 16 amino acids. Per the germline V gene, CDR1 is MNHEY and CDR2 is SMNVEV (reference sequence). This CDR3 reads CASSLSSSGRNTEAFF. DNA of the CDR3: TGTGCCAGCAGTTTATCGAGTTCGGGGAGGAACACTGAAGCTTTCTTT.

The CDR3 DNA sequence: TGTGCCAGCAGCATGGATCTTAGCAATCAGCCCCAGCATTTT. Its translation is CASSMDLSNQPQHF. This chain uses TRBV7-9 with TRBJ1-5; D remains ambiguous. Trimming cost V 5 bases and J 0 bases, with 8 bases left between them. Germline values: CDR1 SEHNR, CDR2 FQNEAQ (reference sequence). This CDR3 is 14 amino acids long.

The chain combines TRBV19 with TRBJ1-4, with D uncertain. V gave up 3 bases and J gave up 1 base, with 9 bases separating them. The CDR3 consists of 15 residues. Germline CDR1 LNHDA, CDR2 SQIVND (reference sequence). Written as DNA, the CDR3 is TGTGCCAGTAGTATGTTCAGTGGAACTAATGAAAAACTGTTTTTT. Protein sequence: CASSMFSGTNEKLFF.

This clone was recorded once. The chain recombines TRBV18 with TRBJ2-1; TRBD2 matches 10 bases. There are 16 residues in the CDR3. Trimming removed 2 bases from V and 9 bases from J; junction bases left unmatched: 10. Per the germline V gene, CDR1 is KGHSH and CDR2 is LQKENI. The CDR3 is CASSPSAAGGSIEQFF. The CDR3 DNA reads TGTGCCAGCTCACCAAGTGCAGCGGGAGGGTCCATTGAGCAGTTCTTC.

The chain employs TRBV25-1 and TRBJ2-1; weak D call: TRBD1 (5 bases). The length of the CDR3 is 13 residues. Germline CDR1 MGHDK, CDR2 SYGVNS. Trimming shortened V by 8 bases and J by 10 bases, and 18 bases separated the two germline ends. CDR3 protein: CASQGYAIGEQFF. CDR3 in DNA: TGTGCCAGCCAGGGCTATGCGATAGGGGAGCAGTTCTTC.

The chain carries TRBV10-3 and TRBJ1-1; D unclear. Germline-derived CDR1 and CDR2 are ENHRY and SYGVKD. The V end was cut by 0 bases, the J end by 8 bases, with 7 bases between. This CDR3 contains 12 residues. CDR3 in DNA: TGTGCCATCAGTGAGTCCCGAAAGGAAGCTTTCTTT. Protein sequence: CAISESRKEAFF.

The V call is TRBV11-1, the J call TRBJ2-1; D remains ambiguous. The germline V and J ends were trimmed by 3 bases and 5 bases, with 11 bases remaining between them. The CDR3 length is 14 residues. CDR1 is SGHAT, CDR2 FQDESV, per germline (reference sequence). CDR3 in DNA: TGTGCCAGCAGCTTGAAGTTTAACAACAATGAGCAGTTCTTC. Its translation is CASSLKFNNNEQFF.

The rearrangement links TRBV2 to TRBJ1-2; no definite D call. Germline CDR1 SNHLY, CDR2 FYNNEI. The length of the CDR3 is 10 residues. V gave up 6 bases and J gave up 5 bases, with 4 bases separating them. The CDR3 DNA follows: TGTGCCAGCAGGTATTATGGCTACACCTTC. Residues: CASRYYGYTF.

The rearrangement joins TRBV11-3 to TRBJ1-1; D remains unclear. The CDR3 totals 13 residues. V was clipped by 4 bases and J by 2 bases, with 8 bases between them. The germline V gene encodes CDR1 SGHNT and CDR2 YENEEA. The CDR3 region has the DNA TGTGCCAGCAGCTGGGATTCAAACACTGAAGCTTTCTTT. It encodes CASSWDSNTEAFF.

The genes are TRBV7-9 and TRBJ2-5; 10 nucleotides agree with TRBD2. Germline V gives CDR1 SEHNR, CDR2 FQNEAQ (reference sequence). V lost 2 bases and J lost 2; bases outside the gene matches: 2. The CDR3 length is 15 residues. The CDR3 is CASSLWTSGQETQYF. CDR3 coding DNA: TGTGCCAGCAGCTTATGGACTAGCGGTCAAGAGACCCAGTACTTC.

The chain couples TRBV7-9 to TRBJ2-3; 10 bases are a match to TRBD2. In germline, CDR1 is SEHNR, CDR2 FQNEAQ (reference sequence). The V gene end was trimmed by 5 bases and the J gene end by 1 base; junction bases not matched to a gene: 3. This CDR3 is 15 amino acids long. The CDR3 is CASSTGTSGTDTQYF. Written as DNA, the CDR3 is TGTGCCAGCAGCACCGGGACTAGCGGCACAGATACGCAGTATTTT.

This clone was seen a few times. The chain couples TRBV7-2 to TRBJ1-1; D may be TRBD1 (5 bases). V lost 3 bases and J lost 4, with 12 bases in between. The germline gives CDR1 SGHTA, CDR2 FQGNSA. The CDR3 loop spans 14 amino acids. CDR3 nucleotides: TGTGCCAGCAGCTTTTTAGGGGTGGGCACTGAAGCTTTCTTT. Its protein is CASSFLGVGTEAFF.

The V call is TRBV19, the J call TRBJ1-1; D is undetermined. Germline lookup yields CDR1 LNHDA and CDR2 SQIVND (reference sequence). The CDR3 covers 16 residues. V lost 6 bases and J lost 0, with 17 bases in between. The CDR3 DNA follows: TGTGCCAGTAGCGGAGAAGTTTTCCCTATGAACACTGAAGCTTTCTTT. Translation gives CASSGEVFPMNTEAFF.

This chain joins TRBV6-1 and TRBJ2-3, with 11 bases aligning to TRBD2. Germline V gene sequence: CDR1 MNHNS, CDR2 SASEGT. Trimming at V came to 2 bases and at J to 3 bases, leaving 10 bases not matched to a gene. The CDR3 contains 18 residues. CDR3 in amino acids: CASSEWIAGGEETDTQYF. The CDR3 coding sequence is TGTGCCAGCAGTGAATGGATAGCGGGAGGGGAGGAGACAGATACGCAGTATTTT.